This T cell receptor (beta chain) was sequenced in a study of cytomegalovirus exposure and HLA in healthy donors. Regarding donors, all were healthy bone marrow donors. Use of 60 Vbeta and 13 Jbeta primers characterized the PCR. Study processing details: An analysis that came later counted around 80 million unique TCR beta chains, approximately 12 million shared. Sequencing used immunoSEQ multiplex PCR; TCRdb keeps in-frame clones, though not all of them. The DNA was the basis for D and trimming; V, J and clone size are from that table. The data contain 90,000 or so clones, more than 65% of them singletons. This TCR was recovered from a woman between 18 and 30 years old in good health and CMV-seropositive. The sample comprised PBMCs.

CDR3 DNA sequence: TGTGCCAGCAGTTACGGCCAGGACTATGGCTACACCTTC. It specifies CASSYGQDYGYTF. This chain uses TRBV6-5 with TRBJ1-2; D is unresolved. Trimming removed 2 bases from V and 3 bases from J, with 7 bases in between. The germline CDR1 and CDR2 sequences are MNHEY and SVGAGI. This CDR3 region has 13 residues.